This T cell receptor beta chain was observed in a study of blood T cell repertoires in COVID-19. Whole-study context: Nucleic acid was either cDNA or gDNA, and it came from T cells, B-cell-depleted T cells, or PBMCs.

The V and J ends lost 0 bases and 2 bases respectively, with 5 bases between them. The CDR3 consists of 13 residues. Germline V CDR1 and CDR2: MGHRA, YSYEKL. Original handling: From reference gene primer amplification, estimates of nucleated cell counts were derived. This table comes from immunoSEQ multiplex PCR, and its TCRdb copy is limited to in-frame clones, with some not included. The DNA gave D and trimming, while V, J and clone size come from that table. Of about 260,000 clones listed, over 80% are singletons. This TCR was sampled from a woman in her 70s with COVID-19, enrolled during active disease. The chain uses TRBV4-1 and TRBJ2-7; D gene uncertain. Specimen: peripheral blood. CDR3 in amino acids: CASSQDRTYEQYF. DNA for the CDR3: TGCGCCAGCAGCCAAGACAGGACCTACGAGCAGTACTTC.